There are a few counts of the clone carrying this T cell receptor (beta chain). Its antigen remains unidentified. This CDR3 comprises 13 residues. Deletions cut 3 bases from V and 2 bases from J, with 8 bases between. Germline CDR1 reads WSHSY; CDR2 reads SAAADI. TCRdb independently ran MiXCR on the 5' RACE reads; one entry per CDR3 protein. The sample has under 85,000 distinct CDR3 sequences; approximately 9.5% are singletons. This sample is drawn from a study of early T cells in non-severe SARS-CoV-2 infection. Study-wide points: Anti-spike CD8 responses were favored in VDJdb matching, and private and CD4 specificities were missed.

The sequenced material came from whole blood. The TCR sequence derives from an adult who was a healthcare worker with PCR-confirmed SARS-CoV-2 infection or an uninfected control (not recorded which). The gene calls are TRBV10-2 and TRBJ2-7; D gene ambiguous. The CDR3 sequence: CASSDRTPYEQYF. CDR3 coding DNA: TGCGCCAGCAGTGATAGGACCCCCTACGAGCAGTACTTC.